This TCR beta chain was observed in a study of long-term antiretroviral therapy in people with HIV. The wider study: Earliest sampling preceded the 2015 immediate-ART recommendation by about a decade.

Treatment for all HIV-infected participants took place in the United States. Specimens carried about 0.95-11 million cryopreserved PBMC before DNA extraction. The assay, immunoSEQ v3.0, was run at survey level. Clones were sequenced by immunoSEQ multiplex PCR, and TCRdb holds only the in-frame ones, with some missing. The sample contains about 12,000 clones, about 68% of which appear only once. This CDR3 comprises 14 residues. From germline, CDR1 is SNHLY and CDR2 FYNNEI. Trimming removed 1 base from V and 3 bases from J, with 9 bases in between. The receptor comes from a man aged 40-50 years with HIV. This material consisted of unsorted PBMCs, taken 3.1 years before starting antiretroviral therapy. The J gene is TRBJ1-2, the V gene TRBV2; D remains ambiguous. This CDR3 reads CASSEGLQYYGYTF. The CDR3 region has the DNA TGTGCCAGCAGTGAAGGACTACAATACTATGGCTACACCTTC.